This entry lists 23 T cell receptor beta chains sequenced from one sample in a study of T-cell reconstitution after alpha-beta-depleted transplantation in children. Unique molecular identifiers were used to barcode this TCRbeta library. TCRdb itself ran the PCR reads through MiXCR, one entry per CDR3 protein. This sample has 700,000 to 950,000 distinct CDR3 sequences; around 15% occur once, and the top ten carry roughly 5%. Sequenced here: PBMCs, mostly from graft donor cells, sampled 360 days after TCRalphabeta/CD19-depleted stem cell transplant. Receptor source: a male patient younger than 18 who had a stem cell transplant for acute lymphoblastic leukemia, so the T cells may come from the graft donor.

This clonotype was detected only a few times. The chain employs TRBV5-1 and TRBJ2-4; no firm D call. Per the germline V gene, CDR1 is SGHRS and CDR2 is YFSETQ. The CDR3 totals 18 residues. V gave up 4 bases and J gave up 2 bases, with 22 bases separating them. The CDR3 sequence: CASSRLTVHSNPKNIQYF. CDR3 DNA sequence: TGCGCCAGCAGCCGGTTAACAGTCCACAGTAACCCCAAAAACATTCAGTACTTC.

The chain has TRBV18 and TRBJ2-1, with unresolved D. The V and J ends lost 3 bases and 12 bases respectively, with 12 bases between them. The CDR3 totals 12 residues. Germline-derived CDR1 and CDR2 are KGHSH and LQKENI. The CDR3 spells CASSPPETGQFF. In DNA form, the CDR3 reads TGTGCCAGCTCACCTCCTGAAACTGGGCAGTTCTTC.

This clonotype has a count of ten or more. V and J are TRBV12-3 or TRBV12-4 and TRBJ2-7; tentatively, D is TRBD2 (6 bases). The CDR3 sequence is 13 residues long. The V end was cut by 2 bases, the J end by 6 bases, with 11 bases between. The CDR3 sequence: CASSLSVGGEQYF. The CDR3 bases are TGTGCCAGCAGTTTATCAGTGGGAGGCGAGCAGTACTTC.

This clonotype was seen more than once but under ten times. The chain combines TRBV5-1 with TRBJ1-3; perhaps TRBD1 as D (5 bases). Trimming took 4 bases from V and 0 from J, leaving 20 bases between them. The CDR3 is 18 residues long. Germline lookup yields CDR1 SGHRS and CDR2 YFSETQ. This CDR3 reads CASSPAGQALFSGNTIYF. The CDR3 coding sequence is TGCGCCAGCAGCCCCGCGGGGCAGGCACTTTTCTCTGGAAACACCATATATTTT. Variable domain in full (rest from reference TRBV5-1 and TRBJ1-3): KAGVTQTPRYLIKTRGQQVTLSCSPISGHRSVSWYQQTPGQGLQFLFEYFSETQRNKGNFPGRFSGRQFSNSRSEMNVSTLELGDSALYLCASSPAGQALFSGNTIYFGEGSWLTVV.

The chain has TRBV15 and TRBJ2-3, with a possible D match to TRBD2 (5 bases). Per germline, CDR1 LNHNV and CDR2 YYDKDF (reference sequence). Trimming removed 9 bases from V and 2 bases from J, with 15 bases in between. This CDR3 is 14 amino acids long. In nucleotides, the CDR3 is TGTGCCACTCGGCCCCAGCGGTTCACAGATACGCAGTATTTT. Translated: CATRPQRFTDTQYF.

This clonotype occurred a few times. The chain recombines TRBV20-1 with TRBJ2-7; 9 nucleotides align to TRBD1. J gave up 2 bases and V 3 bases, and 5 bases lay outside the gene matches. The V gene's germline CDR1 is DFQATT and CDR2 SNEGSKA (reference sequence). CDR3 length: 14 residues. Here the CDR3 reads CSARPGQGTYEQYF. CDR3 nucleotides: TGCAGTGCTAGGCCGGGACAGGGAACCTACGAGCAGTACTTC.

This sequence joins TRBV7-8 and TRBJ2-7; weak D call: TRBD2 (5 bases). V was clipped by 7 bases and J by 5 bases, with 15 bases between them. The CDR3 is made up of 13 amino acids. Per germline, CDR1 SGHVS and CDR2 FQNEAQ. In DNA, the CDR3 is TGTGCCAGCACCAACCGGGGTGGGGACGAGCAGTACTTC. Its protein is CASTNRGGDEQYF.

This chain uses TRBV7-3 with TRBJ1-4; 8 bases map to TRBD1. Germline V gene sequence: CDR1 SGHTA, CDR2 FQGTGA. J was trimmed by 3 bases and V by 1 base; bases with no gene match: 13. The CDR3 is 19 amino acids. In DNA, the CDR3 is TGTGCCAGCAGCTTAAGGGACAGGTATTCTCGCATCGCTAATGAAAAACTGTTTTTT. Amino acid sequence: CASSLRDRYSRIANEKLFF.

There are many counts of this clonotype. The chain links TRBV5-1 to TRBJ2-2; 8 nucleotides match TRBD2. The junction had 4 bases not matched to a gene; V was cut back by 2 bases and J by 1 base. CDR1 SGHRS and CDR2 YFSETQ come from the germline V gene. The CDR3 sequence is 16 residues long. In DNA, the CDR3 is TGCGCCAGCAGCTTAACCGGGACTAGGAACACCGGGGAGCTGTTTTTT. Encoded protein: CASSLTGTRNTGELFF.

The chain carries TRBV27 and TRBJ1-4; D is possibly TRBD1 (6 bases). Trimming cost V 5 bases and J 8 bases, with 18 bases left between them. Germline loops: CDR1 MNHEY, CDR2 SMNVEV (reference sequence). This CDR3 is 15 amino acids long. The CDR3 region has the DNA TGTGCCAGCAGTCACCGGGGGGCCCGGAGGGAAAAACTGTTTTTT. Residues: CASSHRGARREKLFF.

This clonotype was seen at least ten times. The chain uses TRBV5-4 and TRBJ2-7, with unresolved D. CDR1 is SGHNT, CDR2 YYREEE, per germline (reference sequence). There are 12 residues in the CDR3. The V end was cut by 3 bases, the J end by 2 bases, with 6 bases between. Written as DNA, the CDR3 is TGTGCCAGCAGCTGGGGAACCTACGAGCAGTACTTC. Translation: CASSWGTYEQYF.

V gene TRBV5-1 combines with J gene TRBJ2-3; D is ambiguous. This CDR3 has 16 amino acids. Germline loops: CDR1 SGHRS, CDR2 YFSETQ. The V end lost 5 bases, the J end lost 5 bases, and 21 bases lay between the germline ends. The CDR3 region is CASSPHSIASQDTQYF. CDR3 nucleotides: TGCGCCAGCAGTCCCCACTCCATAGCCTCCCAAGATACGCAGTATTTT.

This clonotype was detected a few times. The chain joins TRBV7-7 to TRBJ2-1; D may be TRBD2 (5 bases). The CDR3 contains 14 residues. V lost 5 bases, J lost 7 bases, and 15 bases lay in between. The germline V gene has CDR1 SSHAT and CDR2 FNYEAQ (reference sequence). The CDR3 here is CASSPEERWNEQFF. CDR3 in DNA: TGTGCCAGCAGCCCGGAGGAGAGATGGAATGAGCAGTTCTTC. The full variable domain, with the rest looked up from reference TRBV7-7 and TRBJ2-1, is GAGVSQSPRYKVTKRGQDVTLRCDPISSHATLYWYQQALGQGPEFLTYFNYEAQPDKSGLPSDRFSAERPEGSISTLTIQRTEQRDSAMYRCASSPEERWNEQFFGPGTRLTVL.

This rearrangement joins TRBV7-7 to TRBJ2-2, with 11 bases aligning to TRBD2. This CDR3 comprises 16 residues. The trim removed 2 bases at V and 5 bases at J, leaving 4 bases unmatched. Per the germline V gene, CDR1 is SSHAT and CDR2 is FNYEAQ (reference sequence). CDR3 sequence: CASSLRLAGGTGELFF. As DNA, the CDR3 is TGTGCCAGCAGCTTACGCCTAGCGGGAGGAACCGGGGAGCTGTTTTTT.

This clonotype came up a few times. This sequence joins TRBV7-8 and TRBJ2-1, with D unclear. Trimming removed 2 bases from V and 4 bases from J, with 12 bases in between. CDR3 length equals 15 residues. Germline loops: CDR1 SGHVS, CDR2 FQNEAQ. CDR3 sequence reads: CASSLIRRSYNEQFF. CDR3 nucleotides: TGTGCCAGCAGCTTAATTCGTCGCTCTTACAATGAGCAGTTCTTC.

This clonotype was detected only a few times. This chain links TRBV7-9 with TRBJ2-3; 7 bases are shared with TRBD2. Germline assignment: CDR1 SEHNR and CDR2 FQNEAQ (reference sequence). There are 16 residues in the CDR3. Trimming removed 5 bases from V and 5 bases from J; junction bases left unmatched: 13. CDR3 sequence reads: CASSITGTTSIDTQYF. The CDR3, as DNA: TGTGCCAGCAGCATTACCGGGACTACATCGATAGATACGCAGTATTTT. Full variable domain (outside the CDR3, taken from reference TRBV7-9 and TRBJ2-3): DTGVSQNPRHKITKRGQNVTFRCDPISEHNRLYWYRQTLGQGPEFLTYFQNEAQLEKSRLLSDRFSAERPKGSFSTLEIQRTEQGDSAMYLCASSITGTTSIDTQYFGPGTRLTVL.

The CDR3: CASSPPTGGPTDTQYF. The CDR3 DNA reads TGCGCCAGCAGCCCGCCGACAGGGGGGCCCACAGATACGCAGTATTTT. This chain links TRBV5-1 with TRBJ2-3; 9 bases fit TRBD1. Germline V gives CDR1 SGHRS, CDR2 YFSETQ. V lost 4 bases and J lost 2; bases outside the gene matches: 8. CDR3 length equals 16 residues.

Only a few counts were recorded for this clonotype. The rearrangement uses TRBV6-1 and TRBJ2-3; 10 positions agree with TRBD1. J gave up 4 bases and V 4 bases, and 5 bases lay outside the gene matches. The CDR3 runs 15 residues. Germline CDR1 MNHNS, CDR2 SASEGT. CDR3 loop: CASSAVTGGADTQYF. For the CDR3, the DNA is TGTGCCAGCAGTGCCGTGACAGGGGGCGCAGATACGCAGTATTTT.

This clonotype was seen a few times. The CDR3 protein is CASSLLSRVGSEQYF. CDR3 nucleotide sequence: TGTGCCAGCAGTTTACTTTCCAGGGTGGGATCCGAGCAGTACTTC. The chain uses TRBV12-3 or TRBV12-4 and TRBJ2-7; D is perhaps TRBD1 (5 bases). The ends were cut back, 2 bases at V and 6 bases at J, with 17 bases in the middle. This CDR3 has 15 amino acids.

V is TRBV11-2 and J is TRBJ2-2; 8 bases are a match to TRBD2. J gave up 5 bases and V 5 bases, and 10 bases lay outside the gene matches. This CDR3 spans 16 amino acids. Germline values: CDR1 SGHAT, CDR2 FQNNGV. CDR3 nucleotide sequence: TGTGCCAGCAGCCCCGGGGGGGCAGCGGAGACCGGGGAGCTGTTTTTT. This sequence encodes CASSPGGAAETGELFF.

This clonotype was detected a few times. The V call is TRBV4-1, the J call TRBJ2-1; 11 positions match TRBD2. CDR1 is MGHRA, CDR2 YSYEKL, per germline. The length of the CDR3 is 18 residues. Germline trimming cut 0 bases from V and 7 bases from J; bases unmatched to any gene: 11. The CDR3 region has the DNA TGCGCCAGCAGCCAAGATTTGGTAGCGGGAGGGCCTATGAATGAGCAGTTCTTC. It translates to CASSQDLVAGGPMNEQFF.

This rearrangement joins TRBV10-2 to TRBJ2-3, with D tentatively TRBD2 (5 bases). The CDR3 runs 15 residues. Germline V gene sequence: CDR1 WSHSY, CDR2 SAAADI. V gave up 11 bases and J gave up 2 bases, with 20 bases separating them. The CDR3 region is CAAGISEWTTDTQYF. The CDR3 bases are TGCGCCGCCGGGATTTCGGAGTGGACCACAGATACGCAGTATTTT.

This chain joins TRBV3-1 and TRBJ2-7; 8 bases line up with TRBD2. Germline-derived CDR1 and CDR2 are LGHDT and YNNKEL (reference sequence). V shed 0 bases and J 6 bases; nucleotides not matched to a gene: 10. The CDR3 is 16 amino acids. CDR3: CASSQDWGGRSPEQYF. The CDR3 DNA sequence: TGTGCCAGCAGCCAAGATTGGGGCGGGAGGTCCCCCGAGCAGTACTTC.